Following are 27 T cell receptor beta chains from one sample sequenced in a study of blood T cell repertoires in COVID-19. Clones were sequenced by immunoSEQ multiplex PCR, and TCRdb holds only the in-frame ones, with some missing. The data hold 150,000 to 180,000 clones, with approximately 86% observed a single time. The sample was peripheral blood. Receptors originate from a woman in her 70s with acute or convalescent COVID-19.

The chain is built from TRBV16 and TRBJ2-1; no clear D. Germline V gene sequence: CDR1 KGHSY, CDR2 FQNENV. Trimming took off 0 bases at V and 2 bases at J, with 14 bases between the two ends. The CDR3 extends over 17 amino acids. CDR3 DNA: TGTGCCAGCAGCCAATCGATAGGCAGAGGCGCCTACAATGAGCAGTTCTTC. Its translation: CASSQSIGRGAYNEQFF.

This chain links TRBV4-3 with TRBJ1-6; no clear D gene. Germline V gene data show CDR1 as LGHNA and CDR2 as YSLEER. CDR3 length equals 15 residues. Trimming cost V 0 bases and J 7 bases, with 10 bases left between them. The CDR3 sequence is CASSQDARSNSPLHF. The CDR3 DNA follows: TGCGCCAGCAGCCAAGATGCTAGGAGCAATTCACCCCTCCACTTT.

V and J are TRBV6-6 and TRBJ2-7; D is unresolved. Per the germline V gene, CDR1 is MNHNY and CDR2 is SVGAGI (reference sequence). The V and J ends lost 0 bases and 4 bases respectively, with 7 bases between them. The CDR3 contains 13 residues. Here the CDR3 reads CASSYSSQYEQYV. The DNA for the CDR3 is TGTGCCAGCAGTTACTCGAGTCAATACGAGCAGTACGTC.

The J gene is TRBJ2-5, the V gene TRBV5-1, with D tentatively TRBD2 (6 bases). Germline CDR1 reads SGHRS; CDR2 reads YFSETQ. The CDR3 runs to 17 residues. Trimming removed 4 bases at V and 5 bases at J, with 24 bases between. DNA for the CDR3: TGCGCCAGCAGCCCGGGGGAATTTAGCGTGAAAATGGAGACCCAGTACTTC. It specifies CASSPGEFSVKMETQYF.

The chain is built from TRBV6-5 and TRBJ1-2; 9 positions agree with TRBD1. V was pared by 6 bases and J by 4 bases, with 6 bases of the junction left unmatched. Per germline, CDR1 MNHEY and CDR2 SVGAGI. The length of the CDR3 is 14 residues. The CDR3: CASSRTGGGYGYTF. The CDR3 DNA is TGTGCCAGCAGCCGTACAGGGGGCGGCTATGGCTACACCTTC.

The rearrangement links TRBV6-6 to TRBJ2-1; tentative D call: TRBD2 (8 bases). Trimming removed 8 bases at V and 7 bases at J, with 18 bases between. Germline V gene data show CDR1 as MNHNY and CDR2 as SVGAGI (reference sequence). This CDR3 is 14 amino acids long. CDR3 region: CASRPGGGGNEQFF. For the CDR3, the DNA is TGTGCCAGCCGCCCGGGAGGGGGCGGGAATGAGCAGTTCTTC.

J is TRBJ1-1 and V is TRBV5-6; unclear D gene. The V gene's germline CDR1 is SGHDT and CDR2 YYEEEE. The CDR3 spans 17 residues. Trimming removed 1 base from V and 4 bases from J, with 20 bases in between. The CDR3: CASSLYSGVVRGTEAFF. The CDR3 bases are TGTGCCAGCAGCTTGTATTCGGGTGTCGTTCGGGGCACTGAAGCTTTCTTT.

This chain connects TRBV6-5 to TRBJ1-1, with TRBD1 matching over 9 bases. The CDR3 spans 13 residues. V lost 11 bases to trimming and J lost 0 bases; unmatched junction nucleotides: 4. Germline CDR1 and CDR2: MNHEY and SVGAGI. The CDR3 bases are TGTGCCGGAAACAGGGGGCTGAACACTGAAGCTTTCTTT. Translating gives CAGNRGLNTEAFF.

This chain connects TRBV18 to TRBJ1-5, with D uncertain. The germline V and J ends were trimmed by 6 bases and 6 bases, with 12 bases remaining between them. Germline loops: CDR1 KGHSH, CDR2 LQKENI. This CDR3 contains 13 residues. The DNA for the CDR3 is TGTGCCAGCTCGCAAGATCAGATTCAGCCCCAGCATTTT. Translated, it gives CASSQDQIQPQHF.

The J gene is TRBJ2-7, the V gene TRBV15, with 8 positions matching TRBD1. Germline values: CDR1 LNHNV, CDR2 YYDKDF (reference sequence). The CDR3 sequence is 16 residues long. Trimming at V came to 4 bases and at J to 6 bases, leaving 14 bases not matched to a gene. CDR3 sequence (DNA): TGTGCCACCAGCAAACTTTCCCAGGGGGCGCGGGGCGAGCAGTACTTC. It yields the protein CATSKLSQGARGEQYF. The full variable domain, in which reference TRBV15 and TRBJ2-7 provide the parts outside the CDR3, is DAMVIQNPRYQVTQFGKPVTLSCSQTLNHNVMYWYQQKSSQAPKLLFHYYDKDFNNEADTPDNFQSRRPNTSFCFLDIRSPGLGDTAMYLCATSKLSQGARGEQYFGPGTRLTVT.

This chain uses TRBV5-8 with TRBJ1-5; 8 nucleotides match TRBD1. Germline V gene sequence: CDR1 SGHTS, CDR2 YDEGEE. The CDR3 runs 15 residues. J lost 3 bases, V lost 4 bases, and 6 bases had no gene match. CDR3 amino acids: CASSPGQASNQPQHF. The DNA of the CDR3 is TGTGCCAGCAGCCCGGGACAGGCTTCCAATCAGCCCCAGCATTTT. The full variable domain, completed using reference TRBV5-8 and TRBJ1-5, is EAGVTQSPTHLIKTRGQQATLRCSPISGHTSVYWYQQALGLGLQFLLWYDEGEERNRGNFPPRFSGRQFPNYSSELNVNALELEDSALYLCASSPGQASNQPQHFGDGTRLSIL.

The J gene is TRBJ1-1, the V gene TRBV19, with TRBD1 matching 7 bases. Germline V gene sequence: CDR1 LNHDA, CDR2 SQIVND (reference sequence). With 2 bases clipped from V and 2 bases from J, the junction kept 2 bases outside the gene matches. The CDR3 spans 14 residues. The CDR3 nucleotides read TGTGCCAGTAGTATATGGGACAGCAACACTGAAGCTTTCTTT. Protein: CASSIWDSNTEAFF.

The rearrangement uses TRBV6-5 and TRBJ1-4, with TRBD1 identical over 7 bases. Germline V gives CDR1 MNHEY, CDR2 SVGAGI. After removal of 2 bases from V and 7 bases from J, the junction contained 4 bases not matched to a gene. The CDR3 runs to 14 residues. DNA for the CDR3: TGTGCCAGCAGTTACGGGACAGAGGGTGAAAAACTGTTTTTT. Its translation is CASSYGTEGEKLFF.

The chain uses TRBV5-1 and TRBJ1-1; TRBD1 is a possible D gene (5 bases). V dropped 2 bases and J dropped 5 bases, with 13 bases sitting between them. Germline lookup yields CDR1 SGHRS and CDR2 YFSETQ. The CDR3 sequence is 14 residues long. The CDR3 nucleotides are TGCGCCAGCAGCTTATACGGGGGTCGAACTGAAGCTTTCTTT. Translated: CASSLYGGRTEAFF.

This chain connects TRBV19 to TRBJ2-4, with 7 bases lining up with TRBD2. The CDR3 has 14 residues. Germline CDR1 LNHDA, CDR2 SQIVND (reference sequence). CDR3 residues: CATKGLGDGVIQYF. The DNA of the CDR3 is TGTGCTACCAAAGGACTAGGGGATGGGGTGATTCAGTACTTC.

The rearrangement links TRBV7-8 to TRBJ1-2, with 9 bases matching TRBD1. In germline, CDR1 is SGHVS, CDR2 FQNEAQ. Trimming cost V 4 bases and J 5 bases; bases outside gene matches: 8. CDR3 length equals 15 residues. CDR3 DNA sequence: TGTGCCAGCAGCTCACAGGGGGCTGCGGGGTATGGCTACACCTTC. It yields the protein CASSSQGAAGYGYTF. Looking up the rest from reference TRBV7-8 and TRBJ1-2 gives the full variable domain: GAGVSQSPRYKVAKRGQDVALRCDPISGHVSLFWYQQALGQGPEFLTYFQNEAQLDKSGLPSDRFFAERPEGSVSTLKIQRTQQEDSAVYLCASSSQGAAGYGYTFGSGTRLTVV.

The V and J genes are TRBV5-1 and TRBJ1-1; 9 nucleotides line up with TRBD1. CDR1 and CDR2 (germline): SGHRS, YFSETQ. V was pared by 5 bases and J by 4 bases, with 12 bases of the junction left unmatched. The length of the CDR3 is 16 residues. The CDR3 protein is CASSGLQGAGGTEAFF. CDR3 nucleotide sequence: TGCGCCAGCAGTGGCTTACAGGGGGCAGGGGGCACTGAAGCTTTCTTT.

CDR3 region: CASSEAGRRPTGNTIYF. CDR3 nucleotides: TGTGCCAGCAGTGAAGCGGGCCGAAGGCCTACTGGAAACACCATATATTTT. The chain employs TRBV6-1 and TRBJ1-3; D gene unclear. V gave up 0 bases and J gave up 2 bases, with 14 bases separating them. CDR1 and CDR2 (germline): MNHNS, SASEGT. The CDR3 has 17 amino acids.

V and J are TRBV6-5 and TRBJ2-3; D gene unclear. CDR3 length equals 15 residues. V was pared by 7 bases and J by 3 bases, with 17 bases between. Germline lookup yields CDR1 MNHEY and CDR2 SVGAGI. This chain's CDR3 is CASNIHEERTDTQYF. CDR3 DNA sequence: TGTGCCAGCAACATACACGAAGAGCGTACAGATACGCAGTATTTT.

The chain joins TRBV27 to TRBJ1-4, with D uncertain. This CDR3 is built from 14 residues. CDR1 is MNHEY and CDR2 is SMNVEV in the germline V gene (reference sequence). Between the trimmed V and J ends, which lost 6 bases and 0 bases, there was a span of 8 bases. CDR3 sequence reads: CASSESATNEKLFF. In DNA form, the CDR3 reads TGTGCCAGCAGCGAGTCCGCAACTAATGAAAAACTGTTTTTT.

In nucleotides, the CDR3 is TGTGCCAGCAGTTTATACAGGGGGCGAGCAGATACGCAGTATTTT. This sequence encodes CASSLYRGRADTQYF. The chain is built from TRBV27 and TRBJ2-3; 9 bases are a match to TRBD1. J gave up 4 bases and V 1 base, and 3 bases lay outside the gene matches. Germline V CDR1 and CDR2: MNHEY, SMNVEV (reference sequence). The CDR3 has 15 residues.

The chain recombines TRBV28 with TRBJ1-1; TRBD1 aligns across 8 bases. V lost 2 bases, J lost 4 bases, and 6 bases stayed unmatched. Per germline, CDR1 MDHEN and CDR2 SYDVKM. The CDR3 extends over 15 amino acids. The CDR3 nucleotides read TGTGCCAGCAGTTTAGGGGTCACAGGGGGCACTGAAGCTTTCTTT. Translated, it gives CASSLGVTGGTEAFF. Full variable domain (outside the CDR3, taken from reference TRBV28 and TRBJ1-1): DVKVTQSSRYLVKRTGEKVFLECVQDMDHENMFWYRQDPGLGLRLIYFSYDVKMKEKGDIPEGYSVSREKKERFSLILESASTNQTSMYLCASSLGVTGGTEAFFGQGTRLTVV.

CDR3: CASSGELGRSTDTQYF. The CDR3 coding sequence is TGTGCCAGCAGTGGGGAGCTGGGAAGGAGCACAGATACGCAGTATTTT. The rearrangement links TRBV6-1 to TRBJ2-3; the D gene is possibly TRBD2 (5 bases). The CDR3 covers 16 residues. CDR1 is MNHNS and CDR2 is SASEGT in the germline V gene. Trimming stripped 4 bases from V and 0 bases from J, with 14 bases between.

This chain connects TRBV19 to TRBJ1-5; a possible D gene is TRBD1 (6 bases). V was trimmed by 4 bases and J by 1 base, leaving 8 bases between them. The germline V gene encodes CDR1 LNHDA and CDR2 SQIVND (reference sequence). This CDR3 spans 14 amino acids. In nucleotides, the CDR3 is TGTGCCAGTAGTAACAGGGTAAGCAATCAGCCCCAGCATTTT. This gives the protein CASSNRVSNQPQHF.

J is TRBJ1-5 and V is TRBV6-6, with 9 bases fitting TRBD1. CDR1 MNHNY and CDR2 SVGAGI come from the germline V gene (reference sequence). The ends lost 7 bases at V and 6 bases at J; junction bases unmatched: 10. This CDR3 has 15 residues. The chain's CDR3 is CASTLMGQGSQPQHF. CDR3 coding DNA: TGTGCCAGCACCCTGATGGGACAGGGTAGTCAGCCCCAGCATTTT.

The gene calls are TRBV19 and TRBJ1-2; maybe TRBD1 (5 bases). V lost 7 bases and J 8 bases, leaving 14 bases between the germline ends. The CDR3 is 12 residues long. Germline CDR1 LNHDA, CDR2 SQIVND (reference sequence). CDR3 in DNA: TGTGCCAGTATCACAGGCCGCGCGGGCTACACCTTC. It encodes CASITGRAGYTF.

This sequence joins TRBV6-5 and TRBJ1-3; D is ambiguous. The CDR3 runs 15 residues. Trimming left V 6 bases short and J 0 bases short, with 12 bases between. Germline lookup yields CDR1 MNHEY and CDR2 SVGAGI. The CDR3 protein is CASRASQSSGNTIYF. Here the CDR3 DNA reads TGTGCCAGCAGGGCCTCGCAAAGCTCTGGAAACACCATATATTTT.